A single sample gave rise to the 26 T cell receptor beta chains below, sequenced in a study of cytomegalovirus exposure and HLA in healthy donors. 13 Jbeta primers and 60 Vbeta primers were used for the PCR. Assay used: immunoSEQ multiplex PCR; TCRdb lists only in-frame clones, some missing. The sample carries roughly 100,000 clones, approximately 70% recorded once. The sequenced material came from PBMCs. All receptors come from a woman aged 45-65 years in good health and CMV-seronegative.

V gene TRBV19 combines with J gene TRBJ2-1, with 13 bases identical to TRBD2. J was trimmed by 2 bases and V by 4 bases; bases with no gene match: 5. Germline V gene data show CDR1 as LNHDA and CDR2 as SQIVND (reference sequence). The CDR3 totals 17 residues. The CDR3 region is CASSTRLAGGTYNEQFF. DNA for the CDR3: TGTGCCAGTAGTACGAGACTAGCGGGGGGTACCTACAATGAGCAGTTCTTC. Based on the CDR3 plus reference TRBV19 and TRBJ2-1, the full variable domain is DGGITQSPKYLFRKEGQNVTLSCEQNLNHDAMYWYRQDPGQGLRLIYYSQIVNDFQKGDIAEGYSVSREKKESFPLTVTSAQKNPTAFYLCASSTRLAGGTYNEQFFGPGTRLTVL.

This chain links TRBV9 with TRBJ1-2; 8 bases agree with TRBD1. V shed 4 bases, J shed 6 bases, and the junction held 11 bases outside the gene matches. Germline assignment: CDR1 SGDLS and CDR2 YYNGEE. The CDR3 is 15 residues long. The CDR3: CASSPPGLTGDGYTF. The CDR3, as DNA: TGTGCCAGCAGCCCGCCCGGTTTGACAGGGGATGGCTACACCTTC.

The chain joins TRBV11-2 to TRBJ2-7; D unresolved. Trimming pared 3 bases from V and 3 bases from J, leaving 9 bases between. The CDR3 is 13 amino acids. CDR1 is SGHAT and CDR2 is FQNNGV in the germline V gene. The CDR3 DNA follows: TGTGCCAGCAGCTTGGCTTTCGACTACGAGCAGTACTTC. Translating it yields CASSLAFDYEQYF. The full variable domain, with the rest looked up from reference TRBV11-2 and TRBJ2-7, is EAGVAQSPRYKIIEKRQSVAFWCNPISGHATLYWYQQILGQGPKLLIQFQNNGVVDDSQLPKDRFSAERLKGVDSTLKIQPAKLEDSAVYLCASSLAFDYEQYFGPGTRLTVT.

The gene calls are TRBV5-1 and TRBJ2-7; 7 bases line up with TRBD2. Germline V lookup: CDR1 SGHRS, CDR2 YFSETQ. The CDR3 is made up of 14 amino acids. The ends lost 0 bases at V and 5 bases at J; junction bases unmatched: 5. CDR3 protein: CASSLAGAGDEQYF. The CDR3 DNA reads TGCGCCAGCAGCTTGGCCGGGGCGGGGGACGAGCAGTACTTC.

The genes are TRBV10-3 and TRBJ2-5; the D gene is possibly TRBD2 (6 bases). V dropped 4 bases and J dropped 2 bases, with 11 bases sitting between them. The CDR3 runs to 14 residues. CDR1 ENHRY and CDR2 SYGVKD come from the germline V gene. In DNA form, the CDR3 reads TGTGCCATCAGTGGGGACTCTGAGCAAGAGACCCAGTACTTC. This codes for CAISGDSEQETQYF.

CDR3 residues: CASRRDRNTGELFF. CDR3 sequence (DNA): TGTGCCAGCAGGAGGGACAGAAACACCGGGGAGCTGTTTTTT. The chain is built from TRBV7-3 and TRBJ2-2, with TRBD1 identical over 7 bases. This CDR3 region has 14 residues. CDR1 and CDR2 from the germline V gene are SGHTA and FQGTGA. The trim removed 6 bases at V and 2 bases at J, leaving 3 bases unmatched.

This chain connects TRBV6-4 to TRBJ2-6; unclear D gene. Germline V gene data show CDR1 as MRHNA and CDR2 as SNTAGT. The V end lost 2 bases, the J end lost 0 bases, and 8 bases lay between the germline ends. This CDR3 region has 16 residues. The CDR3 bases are TGTGCCAGCAGTGACGGGCACCACTCTGGGGCCAACGTCCTGACTTTC. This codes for CASSDGHHSGANVLTF.

The CDR3 loop reads CASSLWGDEQFF. CDR3 nucleotides: TGTGCCAGCAGCTTATGGGGCGATGAGCAGTTCTTC. The chain is built from TRBV7-9 and TRBJ2-1; TRBD1 might be the D (5 bases). The germline V and J ends were trimmed by 2 bases and 8 bases, with 7 bases remaining between them. The CDR3 totals 12 residues. Per the germline V gene, CDR1 is SEHNR and CDR2 is FQNEAQ (reference sequence).

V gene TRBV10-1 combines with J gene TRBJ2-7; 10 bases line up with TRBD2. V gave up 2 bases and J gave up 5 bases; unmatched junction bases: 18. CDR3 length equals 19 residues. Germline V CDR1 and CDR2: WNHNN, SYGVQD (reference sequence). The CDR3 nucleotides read TGCGCCAGCAGTGAGCCGGGGGAAATCGTGGCTAGCGGGAGCCACGAGCAGTACTTC. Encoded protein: CASSEPGEIVASGSHEQYF.

The CDR3 region has the DNA TGTGCCATCAGTGAGTTAGAGGGCTCAGGAGGCTACACCTTC. Its protein product is CAISELEGSGGYTF. This chain joins TRBV10-3 and TRBJ1-2; D remains ambiguous. The ends were cut back, 1 base at V and 8 bases at J, with 14 bases in the middle. The CDR3 length is 14 residues. From germline, CDR1 is ENHRY and CDR2 SYGVKD.

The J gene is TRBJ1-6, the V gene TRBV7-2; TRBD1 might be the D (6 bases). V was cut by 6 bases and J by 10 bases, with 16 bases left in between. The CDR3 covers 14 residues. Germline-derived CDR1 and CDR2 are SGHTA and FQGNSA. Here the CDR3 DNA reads TGTGCCAGCAGTTTCGGACAGAGGGAATCACCCCTCCACTTT. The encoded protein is CASSFGQRESPLHF.

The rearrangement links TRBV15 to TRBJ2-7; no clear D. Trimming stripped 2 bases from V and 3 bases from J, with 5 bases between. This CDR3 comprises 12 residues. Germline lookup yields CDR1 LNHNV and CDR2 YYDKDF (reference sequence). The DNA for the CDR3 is TGTGCCACCAGCAGATCTTACTACGAGCAGTACTTC. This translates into CATSRSYYEQYF.

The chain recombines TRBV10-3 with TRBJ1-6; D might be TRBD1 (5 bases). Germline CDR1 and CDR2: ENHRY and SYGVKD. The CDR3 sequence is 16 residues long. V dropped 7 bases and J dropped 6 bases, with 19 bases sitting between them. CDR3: CAITKDSLRLNSPLHF. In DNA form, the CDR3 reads TGTGCCATCACCAAAGACAGCCTGAGGCTTAATTCACCCCTCCACTTT.

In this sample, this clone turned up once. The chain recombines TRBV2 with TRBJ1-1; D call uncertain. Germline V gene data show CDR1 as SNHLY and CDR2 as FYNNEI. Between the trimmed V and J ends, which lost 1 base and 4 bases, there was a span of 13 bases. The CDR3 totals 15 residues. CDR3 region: CASSEGSAASTEAFF. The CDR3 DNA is TGTGCCAGCAGTGAAGGCTCAGCGGCGAGCACTGAAGCTTTCTTT.

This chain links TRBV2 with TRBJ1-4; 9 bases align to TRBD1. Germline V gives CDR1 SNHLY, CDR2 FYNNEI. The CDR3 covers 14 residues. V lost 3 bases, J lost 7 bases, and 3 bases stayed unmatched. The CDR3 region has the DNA TGTGCCAGCAGTGACGACAGGGGGAGTGAAAAACTGTTTTTT. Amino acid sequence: CASSDDRGSEKLFF. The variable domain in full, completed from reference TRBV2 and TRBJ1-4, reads EPEVTQTPSHQVTQMGQEVILRCVPISNHLYFYWYRQILGQKVEFLVSFYNNEISEKSEIFDDQFSVERPDGSNFTLKIRSTKLEDSAMYFCASSDDRGSEKLFFGSGTQLSVL.

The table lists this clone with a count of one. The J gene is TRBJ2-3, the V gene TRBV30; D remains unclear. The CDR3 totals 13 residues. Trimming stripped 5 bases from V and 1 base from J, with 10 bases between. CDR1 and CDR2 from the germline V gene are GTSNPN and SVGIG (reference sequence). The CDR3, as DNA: TGTGCCTGGGACCCGAGCGGCACAGATACGCAGTATTTT. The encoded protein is CAWDPSGTDTQYF.

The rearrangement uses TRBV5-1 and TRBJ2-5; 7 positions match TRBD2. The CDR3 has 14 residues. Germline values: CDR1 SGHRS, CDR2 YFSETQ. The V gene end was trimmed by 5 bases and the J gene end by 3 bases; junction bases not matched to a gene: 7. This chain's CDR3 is CASRGGGNEETQYF. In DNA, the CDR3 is TGCGCCAGCAGAGGCGGGGGAAACGAAGAGACCCAGTACTTC.

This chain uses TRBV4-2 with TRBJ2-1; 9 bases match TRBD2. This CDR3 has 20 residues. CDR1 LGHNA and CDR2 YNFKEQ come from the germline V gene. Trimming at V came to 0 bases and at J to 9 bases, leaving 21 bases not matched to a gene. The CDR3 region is CASSQDFWGLGGGALSEQFF. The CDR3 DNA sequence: TGTGCCAGCAGCCAAGATTTCTGGGGGCTGGGCGGGGGGGCCTTAAGTGAGCAGTTCTTC.

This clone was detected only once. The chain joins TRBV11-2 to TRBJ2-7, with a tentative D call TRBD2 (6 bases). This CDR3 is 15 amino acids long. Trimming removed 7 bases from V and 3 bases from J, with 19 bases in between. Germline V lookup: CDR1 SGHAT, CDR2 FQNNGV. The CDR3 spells CASIGLAVGIYEQYF. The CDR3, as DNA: TGTGCCAGCATCGGGTTAGCGGTGGGGATCTACGAGCAGTACTTC.

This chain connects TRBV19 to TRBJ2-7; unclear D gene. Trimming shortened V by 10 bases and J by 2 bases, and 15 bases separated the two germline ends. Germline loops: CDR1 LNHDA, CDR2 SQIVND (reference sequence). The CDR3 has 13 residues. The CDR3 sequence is CATSSDFPYEQYF. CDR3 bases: TGTGCCACATCGTCCGACTTCCCCTACGAGCAGTACTTC. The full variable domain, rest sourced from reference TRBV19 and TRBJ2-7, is DGGITQSPKYLFRKEGQNVTLSCEQNLNHDAMYWYRQDPGQGLRLIYYSQIVNDFQKGDIAEGYSVSREKKESFPLTVTSAQKNPTAFYLCATSSDFPYEQYFGPGTRLTVT.

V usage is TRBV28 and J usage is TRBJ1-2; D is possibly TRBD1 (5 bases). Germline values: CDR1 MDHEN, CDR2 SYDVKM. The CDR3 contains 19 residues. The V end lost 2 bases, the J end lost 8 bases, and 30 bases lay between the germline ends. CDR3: CASSLIPLKLIRAFRGYTF. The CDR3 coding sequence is TGTGCCAGCAGTTTAATTCCCCTAAAGTTGATCAGGGCGTTTAGGGGCTACACCTTC.

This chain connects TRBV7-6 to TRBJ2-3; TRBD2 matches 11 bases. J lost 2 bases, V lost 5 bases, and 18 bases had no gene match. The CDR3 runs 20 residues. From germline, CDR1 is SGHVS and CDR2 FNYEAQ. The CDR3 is CASSTHGTSGSLRSTDTQYF. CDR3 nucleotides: TGTGCCAGCAGCACACACGGGACTAGCGGCTCGTTAAGATCCACAGATACGCAGTATTTT.

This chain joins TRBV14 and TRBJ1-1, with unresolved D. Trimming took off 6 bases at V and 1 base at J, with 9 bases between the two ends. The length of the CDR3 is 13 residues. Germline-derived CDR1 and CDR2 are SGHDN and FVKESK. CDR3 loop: CASSGRGNTEAFF. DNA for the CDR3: TGTGCCAGCAGTGGCCGGGGGAACACTGAAGCTTTCTTT.

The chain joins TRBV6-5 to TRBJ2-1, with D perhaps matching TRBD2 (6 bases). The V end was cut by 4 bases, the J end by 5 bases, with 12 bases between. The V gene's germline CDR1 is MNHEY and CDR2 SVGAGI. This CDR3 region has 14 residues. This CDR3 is CASSLAVRHNEQFF. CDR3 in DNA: TGTGCCAGCAGTTTAGCGGTTAGGCACAATGAGCAGTTCTTC.

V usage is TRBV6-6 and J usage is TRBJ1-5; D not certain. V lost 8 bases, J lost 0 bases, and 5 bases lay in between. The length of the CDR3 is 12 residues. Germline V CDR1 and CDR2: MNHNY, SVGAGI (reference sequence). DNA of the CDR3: TGTGCCAGCGGCAATAGCAATCAGCCCCAGCATTTT. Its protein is CASGNSNQPQHF.

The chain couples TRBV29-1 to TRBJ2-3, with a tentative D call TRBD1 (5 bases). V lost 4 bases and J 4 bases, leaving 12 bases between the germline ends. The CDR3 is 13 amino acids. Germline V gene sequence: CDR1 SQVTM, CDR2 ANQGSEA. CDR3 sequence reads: CSVGVRAADTQYF. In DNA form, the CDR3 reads TGCAGCGTTGGTGTCAGGGCAGCAGATACGCAGTATTTT.